The following is a T cell receptor beta chain sequence with its context. Its target is unknown. This entry comes from a study of shared clonotypes between healthy human individuals. Study summary: CD4 naive and CD4 memory each took three plates per donor, while CD8 naive took two and CD8 memory one.

Study-level findings and limits: How much donors shared clonotypes was expected to be affected by sequencing depth.

The test was conducted at deep level. The assay was immunoSEQ multiplex PCR, and TCRdb's table has in-frame clones only and misses some. The sample has some 690,000 clones; roughly 87% are singletons. CDR1 SGDLS and CDR2 YYNGEE come from the germline V gene. Trimming shortened V by 3 bases and J by 0 bases, and 16 bases separated the two germline ends. CDR3 length: 17 residues. The sequence was obtained from a man aged 18-30 years in good health. Some clones in this sample may be carry-over from other donors' samples. The V and J genes are TRBV9 and TRBJ2-1; D might be TRBD2 (5 bases). The sequenced sample was memory CD8+ T cells from PBMCs. Subset here: CD45RO+ cells pooled with CCR7-negative TemRA cells. The CDR3 DNA reads as TGTGCCAGCAGCGGGGCGAGACTATTTCGCTCCTACAATGAGCAGTTCTTC. Translating gives CASSGARLFRSYNEQFF.